This TCR beta chain was observed in a study of T cells after yellow fever vaccination. Study-wide results and limits: The booster response re-showed most primary clones: 95% to 96% CD4, approximately 85% CD8.

This clonotype was counted only a few times. The target antigen is unknown. Germline V gene data show CDR1 as DFQATT and CDR2 as SNEGSKA (reference sequence). The ends lost 4 bases at V and 7 bases at J; junction bases unmatched: 1. The CDR3 sequence is 11 residues long. By 5'RACE template switching, TCR cDNA was produced, with a universal primer site and UMIs added in the process. In TCRdb, the 5' RACE reads were re-called with MiXCR into one record per CDR3 protein. Seen here are some 350,000 distinct CDR3 sequences, 11% observed once, and the top ten hold about 17%. The chain carries TRBV20-1 and TRBJ2-3; 8 bases fit TRBD1. The sample was PBMCs, taken on the day of the first yellow fever vaccination. The source is a man between 18 and 29 years old who received the YFV17D yellow fever vaccine. The CDR3, as DNA: TGCAGTGCTAACAGGGGGAATACGCAGTATTTT. This codes for CSANRGNTQYF.